A single sample gave rise to the 29 T cell receptor beta chains below, sequenced in a study of read filtering for tumor transcriptome and immune sequencing. From roughly 390 ng of RNA, a library with molecular barcoded alpha/delta and beta/gamma adaptors was made. TCRdb used MiXCR to reprocess the reads, holding one entry per CDR3 protein. The sample lists 40,000 or so distinct CDR3 sequences, around 15% seen once, with around 20% in the top ten. The sequencing sample was made of a population of CD138-negative cells sorted from bone marrow. The receptors were gathered from a donor at least 40 years old with multiple myeloma.

With respect to this clonotype: The junction and the germline gene differ at one end; a read error may be behind it. The rearrangement links TRBV5-4 to TRBJ2-1; D is perhaps TRBD2 (6 bases). This CDR3 contains 15 residues. Germline V gene sequence: CDR1 SGHNT, CDR2 YYREEE (reference sequence). The CDR3 loop is CASSLEERAGNDQFF. CDR3 nucleotide sequence: TGTGCCAGCAGCTTGGAGGAGAGGGCGGGGAATGATCAGTTCTTC. Complete variable domain (other parts from reference TRBV5-4 and TRBJ2-1): ETGVTQSPTHLIKTRGQQVTLRCSSQSGHNTVSWYQQALGQGPQFIFQYYREEENGRGNFPPRFSGLQFPNYSSELNVNALELDDSALYLCASSLEERAGNDQFFGPGTRLTVL.

This clonotype turned up a few times. This probably arose from a read error, given a far larger clone one base away. The V call is TRBV6-1, the J call TRBJ1-4; D gene uncertain. The CDR3 runs 13 residues. The germline CDR1 and CDR2 sequences are MNHNS and SASEGT. The CDR3 loop reads CASSEDAGDTRYF. For the CDR3, the DNA is TGTGCCAGCAGTGAAGACGCTGGGGATACGCGGTATTTT.

This clonotype was counted many times. The V call is TRBV5-1, the J call TRBJ2-7; 8 bases are shared with TRBD1. The CDR3 loop spans 17 amino acids. Trimming removed 1 base from V and 2 bases from J; junction bases left unmatched: 11. The germline gives CDR1 SGHRS, CDR2 YFSETQ. CDR3 DNA: TGCGCCAGCAGCTTGCCTGGGACAGGCGGTTTTACCTACGAGCAGTACTTC. It translates to CASSLPGTGGFTYEQYF.

This clonotype was seen at least ten times. The gene calls are TRBV4-3 and TRBJ2-3, with a possible D match to TRBD1 (5 bases). V lost 0 bases and J 2 bases, leaving 12 bases between the germline ends. Germline CDR1 reads LGHNA; CDR2 reads YSLEER. CDR3 length: 16 residues. DNA for the CDR3: TGCGCCAGCAGCCAAGAAGGGGCGTGGACCACAGATACGCAGTATTTT. As protein: CASSQEGAWTTDTQYF.

This clonotype was seen ten or more times. The chain is built from TRBV6-6 and TRBJ2-7, with TRBD1 matching over 9 bases. The germline V gene has CDR1 MNHNY and CDR2 SVGAGI (reference sequence). The CDR3 spans 15 residues. J lost 7 bases, V lost 5 bases, and 12 bases had no gene match. The CDR3 is CASSGRGTGYGEQYF. CDR3 bases: TGTGCCAGCAGTGGAAGGGGGACAGGGTACGGGGAGCAGTACTTC.

This clonotype was counted at least ten times. The V call is TRBV12-3 or TRBV12-4, the J call TRBJ2-2; TRBD2 matches at 10 bases. The CDR3 totals 16 residues. The junction had 7 bases not matched to a gene; V was cut back by 4 bases and J by 5 bases. CDR3 residues: CASSWPGLARTGELFF. As DNA, the CDR3 is TGTGCCAGCAGTTGGCCGGGACTAGCGCGGACCGGGGAGCTGTTTTTT.

This clonotype has at least ten counts. The V and J genes are TRBV12-3 or TRBV12-4 and TRBJ2-2; 9 bases agree with TRBD2. The CDR3 covers 18 residues. V dropped 6 bases and J dropped 3; count of bases not matched to a gene: 14. CDR3: CASRPVRGGALDTGELFF. Here the CDR3 DNA reads TGTGCCAGCAGGCCTGTACGCGGGGGGGCCCTTGACACCGGGGAGCTGTTTTTT.

The chain recombines TRBV21-1 with TRBJ2-7; the table's D call TRBD1 went unverified against the DNA. TRBV21-1 is noted as a pseudogene. The CDR3 contains 15 residues. CDR3 nucleotides: TGTGCCAGCAGCATTCGGACACCCGGGGCGAGCGAGCAGTACTTC. Protein sequence: CASSIRTPGASEQYF.

CDR3 coding DNA: TGTGCCAGCAGTTACCTGGGTGGGCAGTTCTTC. It yields the protein CASSYLGGQFF. The chain uses TRBV6-5 and TRBJ2-1; D is ambiguous. The CDR3 totals 11 residues. Trimming pared 2 bases from V and 12 bases from J, leaving 8 bases between. Per germline, CDR1 MNHEY and CDR2 SVGAGI.

This clonotype was detected ten times or more. V and J are TRBV6-2 or TRBV6-3 and TRBJ1-1; no reliable D call. V was clipped by 2 bases and J by 7 bases, with 14 bases between them. Germline values: CDR1 MNHEY, CDR2 SVGEGT. The CDR3 covers 14 residues. The CDR3 loop reads CASSYEELGFEAFF. The CDR3, as DNA: TGTGCCAGCAGTTACGAGGAGCTCGGATTTGAAGCTTTCTTT.

The gene calls are TRBV29-1 and TRBJ1-1; no firm D call. This CDR3 spans 12 amino acids. Trimming removed 5 bases at V and 3 bases at J, with 10 bases between. Germline V CDR1 and CDR2: SQVTM, ANQGSEA. Here the CDR3 DNA reads TGCAGCGTTTCCCCGGGAGACACTGAAGCTTTCTTT. Amino acid sequence: CSVSPGDTEAFF.

This clonotype occurred many times. The chain uses TRBV12-3 or TRBV12-4 and TRBJ2-1; 16 bases line up with TRBD2. The CDR3 has 18 residues. V gave up 7 bases and J gave up 5 bases; unmatched junction bases: 11. DNA for the CDR3: TGTGCCAGCACTCCCCCGGGACTAGCGGGAGGGCAAGACAATGAGCAGTTCTTC. This codes for CASTPPGLAGGQDNEQFF.

This clonotype was observed many times. This sequence joins TRBV10-3 and TRBJ1-2; D gene ambiguous. V shed 8 bases and J shed 3 bases, with 13 bases lying between them. This CDR3 contains 13 residues. The germline gives CDR1 ENHRY, CDR2 SYGVKD. The CDR3 spells CAIEKERDYGYTF. Written as DNA, the CDR3 is TGTGCCATCGAAAAGGAAAGGGACTATGGCTACACCTTC.

This clonotype was counted ten times or more. The V and J genes are TRBV6-5 and TRBJ1-2; tentatively, D is TRBD1 (6 bases). The germline V gene encodes CDR1 MNHEY and CDR2 SVGAGI. The ends were cut back, 2 bases at V and 4 bases at J, with 11 bases in the middle. The CDR3 sequence is 14 residues long. The CDR3: CASSYAGEGYGYTF. The CDR3 DNA is TGTGCCAGCAGTTACGCAGGGGAAGGCTATGGCTACACCTTC.

This chain connects TRBV6-1 to TRBJ2-6; tentatively, D is TRBD1 (6 bases). CDR3 length equals 17 residues. Trimming pared 4 bases from V and 2 bases from J, leaving 15 bases between. The germline V gene has CDR1 MNHNS and CDR2 SASEGT. CDR3 loop: CASSAMKQGTGANVLTF. The CDR3 nucleotides are TGTGCCAGCAGTGCAATGAAACAGGGAACTGGGGCCAACGTCCTGACTTTC.

By sample share, this clonotype is medium-sized. The rearrangement uses TRBV12-3 or TRBV12-4 and TRBJ2-1; 8 bases match TRBD1. Trimming cost V 6 bases and J 10 bases; bases outside gene matches: 5. The CDR3 extends over 12 amino acids. CDR3 nucleotide sequence: TGTGCCAGCAGATCTGACAGGGGAGAGCAGTTCTTC. Amino acids: CASRSDRGEQFF.

This clonotype was observed many times. The chain recombines TRBV20-1 with TRBJ2-5; the D is unclear. The germline CDR1 and CDR2 sequences are DFQATT and SNEGSKA (reference sequence). V was cut by 5 bases and J by 5 bases, with 12 bases left in between. The CDR3 spans 12 residues. The CDR3 region is CSALQSAETQYF. The CDR3 DNA is TGCAGTGCTCTACAAAGCGCGGAGACCCAGTACTTC.

This clonotype was observed at least ten times. This chain connects TRBV29-1 to TRBJ2-5, with D unclear. The CDR3 totals 11 residues. V lost 5 bases and J lost 5, with 9 bases in between. Germline V gene lookup returns CDR1 SQVTM and CDR2 ANQGSEA. In nucleotides, the CDR3 is TGCAGCGTTAGAAGGAAGGAGACCCAGTACTTC. It codes for CSVRRKETQYF.

This clonotype was recorded many times. V and J are TRBV5-1 and TRBJ1-1; unclear D gene. Germline V gene data show CDR1 as SGHRS and CDR2 as YFSETQ. Deletions cut 0 bases from V and 1 base from J, with 19 bases between. This CDR3 has 18 amino acids. The CDR3 DNA reads TGCGCCAGCAGCTTGGAATTTGGCTCACGAGGCGAGAACACTGAAGCTTTCTTT. Translated: CASSLEFGSRGENTEAFF.

This clonotype appeared a single time. This sequence is one base from a far larger clone and is likely a read error. The V gene is TRBV29-1, the J gene TRBJ1-6, with 8 positions matching TRBD1. Looked up from germline, CDR1 is SQVTM and CDR2 is ANQGSEA. CDR3 size: 14 residues. In DNA, the CDR3 is TGCAGCGTTGCAGGGGGCAAGTTACTCTCCCGGGCTCTCTTT. It encodes CSVAGGKLLSRALF.

This clonotype was recorded only once. A much larger clone is a single base away; this may be a read error. The chain couples TRBV6-5 to TRBJ1-5; 9 bases map to TRBD1. The CDR3 totals 14 residues. In germline, CDR1 is MNHEY, CDR2 SVGAGI. CDR3 nucleotides: TGTTCCAGCAGTCCACAGGGGGCTTATCAGCCCCAGCATTTT. Amino acids: CSSSPQGAYQPQHF.

The sample holds many counts of this clonotype. The chain is built from TRBV27 and TRBJ2-7, with D uncertain. CDR3 size: 14 residues. Trimming removed 1 base at V and 0 bases at J, with 7 bases between. Germline V gene sequence: CDR1 MNHEY, CDR2 SMNVEV (reference sequence). For the CDR3, the DNA is TGTGCCAGCAGTTTATTCTACAGCTCCTACGAGCAGTACTTC. Encoded protein: CASSLFYSSYEQYF.

About this clonotype itself: This CDR3 fails to terminate in the conserved phenylalanine or tryptophan, so it likely reflects a read error. The V and J genes are TRBV27 and TRBJ2-3; D ambiguous. Per the germline V gene, CDR1 is MNHEY and CDR2 is SMNVEV (reference sequence). The CDR3 contains 11 residues. The germline V and J ends were trimmed by 5 bases and 6 bases, with 6 bases remaining between them. The CDR3 sequence is CASSTKDTQYY. The CDR3 DNA reads TGTGCCAGCAGTACGAAGGATACGCAGTATTAT.

Many counts were recorded for this clonotype. The chain combines TRBV29-1 with TRBJ2-5, with D unresolved. Per the germline V gene, CDR1 is SQVTM and CDR2 is ANQGSEA. The CDR3 extends over 12 amino acids. V was shortened by 3 bases and J by 1 base, with 6 bases between the two germline ends. CDR3 region: CSVEEFQETQYF. The CDR3, as DNA: TGCAGCGTTGAGGAATTCCAAGAGACCCAGTACTTC.

Concerning this clonotype itself: Only one base separates this from a far larger clonotype, so it likely reflects a read error. This sequence joins TRBV7-2 and TRBJ2-1; the D is unclear. The V gene's germline CDR1 is SGHTA and CDR2 FQGNSA. This CDR3 is 11 amino acids long. The CDR3 reads CVSSLMGEQFF. The CDR3 DNA is TGTGTCAGCAGCCTTATGGGTGAGCAGTTCTTC.

The sample holds a few counts of this clonotype. One base away lies a much larger clone, so this may be a sequencing read error. The CDR3 DNA follows: TGTGCCTGCAGCTTCAGCCAGAACACTGAAGCTTTCTTT. This translates into CACSFSQNTEAFF. The chain recombines TRBV7-3 with TRBJ1-1; D not certain. The CDR3 runs to 13 residues. The germline CDR1 and CDR2 sequences are SGHTA and FQGTGA.

This chain joins TRBV3-1 and TRBJ2-2, with TRBD1 identical over 9 bases. The CDR3 consists of 13 residues. V was pared by 6 bases and J by 7 bases, with 3 bases of the junction left unmatched. Germline values: CDR1 LGHDT, CDR2 YNNKEL (reference sequence). This CDR3 is CASRGTGSGELFF. The CDR3 coding sequence is TGTGCCAGCAGAGGGACAGGGAGCGGGGAGCTGTTTTTT.

There are many counts of this clonotype. The chain employs TRBV5-6 and TRBJ1-5; D perhaps matches TRBD1 (5 bases). The V end lost 3 bases, the J end lost 4 bases, and 8 bases lay between the germline ends. CDR1 and CDR2 (germline): SGHDT, YYEEEE. The CDR3 extends over 13 amino acids. CDR3 coding DNA: TGTGCCAGCAGCTGGGGCAGAAATCAGCCCCAGCATTTT. As protein: CASSWGRNQPQHF.

This clonotype has at least ten counts. The chain carries TRBV14 and TRBJ2-5, with 11 bases that match TRBD1. The ends lost 3 bases at V and 2 bases at J; junction bases unmatched: 2. Germline loops: CDR1 SGHDN, CDR2 FVKESK. This CDR3 has 15 residues. The DNA for the CDR3 is TGTGCCAGCAGCCAGTGGGACAGGGGGCAAGAGACCCAGTACTTC. Its protein product is CASSQWDRGQETQYF.